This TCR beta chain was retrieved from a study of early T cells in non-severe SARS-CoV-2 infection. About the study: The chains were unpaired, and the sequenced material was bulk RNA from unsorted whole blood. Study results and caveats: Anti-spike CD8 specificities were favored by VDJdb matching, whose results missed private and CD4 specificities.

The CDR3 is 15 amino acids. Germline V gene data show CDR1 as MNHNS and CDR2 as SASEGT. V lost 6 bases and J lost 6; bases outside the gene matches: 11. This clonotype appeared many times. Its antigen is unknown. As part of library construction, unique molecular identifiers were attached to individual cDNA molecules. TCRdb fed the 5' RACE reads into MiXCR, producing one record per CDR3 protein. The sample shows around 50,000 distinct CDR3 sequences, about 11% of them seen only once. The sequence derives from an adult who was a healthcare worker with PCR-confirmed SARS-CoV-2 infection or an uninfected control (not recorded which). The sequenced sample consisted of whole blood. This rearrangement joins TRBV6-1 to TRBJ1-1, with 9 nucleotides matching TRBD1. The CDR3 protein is CASRIPARTGAEAFF. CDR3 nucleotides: TGTGCCAGCAGGATACCTGCGCGGACAGGGGCTGAAGCTTTCTTT.